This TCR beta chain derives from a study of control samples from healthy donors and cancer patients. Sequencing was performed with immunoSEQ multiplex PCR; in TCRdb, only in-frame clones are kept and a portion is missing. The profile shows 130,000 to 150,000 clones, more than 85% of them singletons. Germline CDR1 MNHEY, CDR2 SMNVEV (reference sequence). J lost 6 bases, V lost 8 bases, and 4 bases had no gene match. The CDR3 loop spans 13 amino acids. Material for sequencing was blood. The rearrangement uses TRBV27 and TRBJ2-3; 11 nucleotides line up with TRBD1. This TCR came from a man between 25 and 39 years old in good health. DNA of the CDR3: TGTGCCAGCTGGACAGGGGGCTACGATACGCAGTATTTT. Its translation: CASWTGGYDTQYF.